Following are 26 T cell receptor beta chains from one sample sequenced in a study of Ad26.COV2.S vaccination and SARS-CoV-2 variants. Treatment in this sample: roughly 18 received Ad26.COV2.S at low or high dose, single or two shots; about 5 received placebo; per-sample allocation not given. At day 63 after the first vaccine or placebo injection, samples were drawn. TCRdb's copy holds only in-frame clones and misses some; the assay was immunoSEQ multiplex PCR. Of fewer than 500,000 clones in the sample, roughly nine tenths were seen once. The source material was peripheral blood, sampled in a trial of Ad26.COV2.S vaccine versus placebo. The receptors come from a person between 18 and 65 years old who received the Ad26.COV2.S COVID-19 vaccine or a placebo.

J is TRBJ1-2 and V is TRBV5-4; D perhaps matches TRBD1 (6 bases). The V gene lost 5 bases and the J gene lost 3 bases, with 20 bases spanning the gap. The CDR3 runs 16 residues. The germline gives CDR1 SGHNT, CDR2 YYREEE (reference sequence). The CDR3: CASSFFGGGGDYGYTF. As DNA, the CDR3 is TGTGCCAGCAGTTTTTTTGGGGGGGGCGGAGACTATGGCTACACCTTC.

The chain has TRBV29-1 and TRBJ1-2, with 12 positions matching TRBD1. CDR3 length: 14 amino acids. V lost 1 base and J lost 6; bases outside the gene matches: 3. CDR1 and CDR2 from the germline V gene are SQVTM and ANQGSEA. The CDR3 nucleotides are TGCAGCGTTGAAGGAGGGACAGGGGGCCATGGCTACACCTTC. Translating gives CSVEGGTGGHGYTF.

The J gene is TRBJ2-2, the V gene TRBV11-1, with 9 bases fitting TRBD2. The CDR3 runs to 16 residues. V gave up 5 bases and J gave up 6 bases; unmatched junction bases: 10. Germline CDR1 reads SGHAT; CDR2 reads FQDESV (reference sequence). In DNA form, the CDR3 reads TGTGCCAGCAGCCCGTCAGGGACTAGCATCCCCGGGGAGCTGTTTTTT. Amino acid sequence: CASSPSGTSIPGELFF.

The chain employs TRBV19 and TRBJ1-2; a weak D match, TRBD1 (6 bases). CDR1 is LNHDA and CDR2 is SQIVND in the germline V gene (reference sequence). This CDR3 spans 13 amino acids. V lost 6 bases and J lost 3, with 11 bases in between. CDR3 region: CASRQGQYYGYTF. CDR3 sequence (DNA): TGTGCCAGTAGACAAGGACAGTACTATGGCTACACCTTC.

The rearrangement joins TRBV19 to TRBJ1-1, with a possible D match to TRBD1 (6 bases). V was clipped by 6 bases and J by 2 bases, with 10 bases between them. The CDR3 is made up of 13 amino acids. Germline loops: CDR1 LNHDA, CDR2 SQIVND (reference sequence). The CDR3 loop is CASSRGYNTEAFF. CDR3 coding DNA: TGTGCCAGTAGCAGGGGATACAACACTGAAGCTTTCTTT.

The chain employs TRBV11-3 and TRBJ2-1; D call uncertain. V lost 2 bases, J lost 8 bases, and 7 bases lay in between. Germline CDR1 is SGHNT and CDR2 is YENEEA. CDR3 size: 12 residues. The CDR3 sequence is CASSLNRYEQFF. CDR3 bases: TGTGCCAGCAGCTTAAACCGTTATGAGCAGTTCTTC.

The CDR3 region has the DNA TGTGCCAGCAGCTTATTCCCAGGGCACCAAGAGACCCAGTACTTC. This gives the protein CASSLFPGHQETQYF. This chain connects TRBV11-2 to TRBJ2-5; maybe TRBD1 (5 bases). The V and J ends lost 2 bases and 0 bases respectively, with 10 bases between them. From germline, CDR1 is SGHAT and CDR2 FQNNGV. CDR3 length: 15 residues.

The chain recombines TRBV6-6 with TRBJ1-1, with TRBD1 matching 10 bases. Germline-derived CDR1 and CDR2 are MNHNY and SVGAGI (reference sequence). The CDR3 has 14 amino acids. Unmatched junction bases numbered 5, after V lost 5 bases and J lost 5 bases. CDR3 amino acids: CASSRGQGETEAFF. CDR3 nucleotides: TGTGCCAGCAGTAGAGGACAGGGGGAGACTGAAGCTTTCTTT.

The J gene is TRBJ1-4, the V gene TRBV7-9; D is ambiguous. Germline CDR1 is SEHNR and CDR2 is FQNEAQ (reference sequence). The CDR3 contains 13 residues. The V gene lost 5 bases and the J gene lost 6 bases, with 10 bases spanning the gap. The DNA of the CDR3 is TGTGCCAGCAGCCCAGACTATGATGAAAAACTGTTTTTT. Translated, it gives CASSPDYDEKLFF.

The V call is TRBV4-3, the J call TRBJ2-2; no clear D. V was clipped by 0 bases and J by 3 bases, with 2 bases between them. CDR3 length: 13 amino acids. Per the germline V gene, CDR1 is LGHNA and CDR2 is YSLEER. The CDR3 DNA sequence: TGCGCCAGCAGCCAAGAGGACACCGGGGAGCTGTTTTTT. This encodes CASSQEDTGELFF.

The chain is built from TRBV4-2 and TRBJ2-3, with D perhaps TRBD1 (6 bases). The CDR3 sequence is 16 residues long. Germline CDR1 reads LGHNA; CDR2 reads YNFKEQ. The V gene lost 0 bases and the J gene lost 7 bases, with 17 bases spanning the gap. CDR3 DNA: TGTGCCAGCAGCCAAGATTTGGGGGCCCCCTTGAATACGCAGTATTTT. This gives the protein CASSQDLGAPLNTQYF.

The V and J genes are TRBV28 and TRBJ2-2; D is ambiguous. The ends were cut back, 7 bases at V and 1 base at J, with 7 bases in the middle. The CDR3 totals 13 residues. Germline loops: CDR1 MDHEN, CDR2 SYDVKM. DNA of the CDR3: TGTGCCAGCACTCCCAGGAACACCGGGGAGCTGTTTTTT. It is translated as CASTPRNTGELFF.

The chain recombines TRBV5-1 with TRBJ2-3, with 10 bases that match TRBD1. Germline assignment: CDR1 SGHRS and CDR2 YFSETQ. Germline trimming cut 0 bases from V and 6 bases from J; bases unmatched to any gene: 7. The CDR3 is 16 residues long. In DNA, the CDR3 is TGCGCCAGCAGCTTGGGACAGGGGGCCCCCTATGATACGCAGTATTTT. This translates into CASSLGQGAPYDTQYF.

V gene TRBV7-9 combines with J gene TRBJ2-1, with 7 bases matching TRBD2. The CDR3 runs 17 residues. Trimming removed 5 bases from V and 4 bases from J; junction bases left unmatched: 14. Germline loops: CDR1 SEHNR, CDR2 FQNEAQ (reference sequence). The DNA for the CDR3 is TGTGCCAGCAGCCCAAGTACGAACCTAGCGGCTTACAATGAGCAGTTCTTC. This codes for CASSPSTNLAAYNEQFF.

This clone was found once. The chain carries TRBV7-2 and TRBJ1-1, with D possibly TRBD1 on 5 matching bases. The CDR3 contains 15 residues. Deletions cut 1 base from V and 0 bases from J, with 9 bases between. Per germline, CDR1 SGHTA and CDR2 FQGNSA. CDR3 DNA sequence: TGTGCCAGCAGCTTAGTGACAGTTCTGAACACTGAAGCTTTCTTT. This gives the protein CASSLVTVLNTEAFF.

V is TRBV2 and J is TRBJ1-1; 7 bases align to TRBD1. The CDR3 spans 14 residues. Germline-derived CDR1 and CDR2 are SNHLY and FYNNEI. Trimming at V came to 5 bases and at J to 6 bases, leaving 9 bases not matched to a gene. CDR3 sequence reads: CASSPLGGQSEAFF. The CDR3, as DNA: TGTGCCAGCAGTCCCCTCGGGGGACAGTCTGAAGCTTTCTTT.

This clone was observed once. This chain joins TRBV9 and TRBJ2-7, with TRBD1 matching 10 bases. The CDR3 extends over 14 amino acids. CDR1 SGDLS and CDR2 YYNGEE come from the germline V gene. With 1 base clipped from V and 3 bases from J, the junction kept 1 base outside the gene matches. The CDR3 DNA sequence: TGTGCCAGCAGCGTACGGGACAGGGGCTACGAGCAGTACTTC. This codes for CASSVRDRGYEQYF.

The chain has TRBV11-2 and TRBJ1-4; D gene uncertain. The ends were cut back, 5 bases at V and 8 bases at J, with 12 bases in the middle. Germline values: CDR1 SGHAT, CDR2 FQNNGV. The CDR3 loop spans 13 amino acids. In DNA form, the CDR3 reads TGTGCCAGCAGCGAGGGTCCTGGGGAAAAACTGTTTTTT. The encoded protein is CASSEGPGEKLFF.

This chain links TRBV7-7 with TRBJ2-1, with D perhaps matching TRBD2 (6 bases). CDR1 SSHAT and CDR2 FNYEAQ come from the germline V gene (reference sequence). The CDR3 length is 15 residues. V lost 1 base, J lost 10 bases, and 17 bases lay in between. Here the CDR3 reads CASSLGGTGEEEQFF. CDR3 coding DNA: TGTGCCAGCAGCTTAGGGGGGACTGGGGAAGAGGAGCAGTTCTTC.

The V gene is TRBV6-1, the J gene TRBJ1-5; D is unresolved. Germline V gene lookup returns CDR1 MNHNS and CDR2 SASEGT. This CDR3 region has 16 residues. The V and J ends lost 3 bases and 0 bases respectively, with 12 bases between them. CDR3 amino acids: CASSEVPGHSNQPQHF. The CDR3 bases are TGTGCCAGCAGTGAGGTGCCAGGTCATAGCAATCAGCCCCAGCATTTT.

The CDR3 bases are TGTGCCAGCAGTTTACCTGGGAGACTAACCTACAATGAGCAGTTCTTC. It translates to CASSLPGRLTYNEQFF. The chain joins TRBV27 to TRBJ2-1, with a tentative D call TRBD2 (5 bases). Germline V gene lookup returns CDR1 MNHEY and CDR2 SMNVEV (reference sequence). Trimming removed 2 bases from V and 2 bases from J, with 13 bases in between. This CDR3 comprises 16 residues.

CDR3 region: CASSQVNYNEQFF. Here the CDR3 DNA reads TGCGCCAGCAGCCAAGTGAATTACAATGAGCAGTTCTTC. The chain couples TRBV4-3 to TRBJ2-1; no reliable D call. This CDR3 is built from 13 residues. Trimming stripped 1 base from V and 4 bases from J, with 5 bases between. Germline assignment: CDR1 LGHNA and CDR2 YSLEER.

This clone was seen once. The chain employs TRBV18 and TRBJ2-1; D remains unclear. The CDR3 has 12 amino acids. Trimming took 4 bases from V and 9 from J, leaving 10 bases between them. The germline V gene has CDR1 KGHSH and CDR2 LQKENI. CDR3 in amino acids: CASSRLGGEQFF. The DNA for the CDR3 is TGTGCCAGCTCACGACTGGGCGGTGAGCAGTTCTTC.

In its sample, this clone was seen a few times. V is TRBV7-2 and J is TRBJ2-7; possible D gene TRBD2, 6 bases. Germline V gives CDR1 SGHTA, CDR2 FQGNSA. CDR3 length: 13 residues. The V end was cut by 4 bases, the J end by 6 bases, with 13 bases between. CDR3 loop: CASSSTGGLEQYF. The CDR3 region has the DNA TGTGCCAGCAGCTCCACCGGGGGTCTCGAGCAGTACTTC.

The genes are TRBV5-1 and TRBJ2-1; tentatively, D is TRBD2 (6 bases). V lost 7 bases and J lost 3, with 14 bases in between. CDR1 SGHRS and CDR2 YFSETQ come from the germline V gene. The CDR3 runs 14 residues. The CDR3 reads CASGTLGLYNEQFF. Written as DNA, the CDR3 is TGCGCCAGCGGAACCCTGGGACTCTACAATGAGCAGTTCTTC. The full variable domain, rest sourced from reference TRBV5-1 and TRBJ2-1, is KAGVTQTPRYLIKTRGQQVTLSCSPISGHRSVSWYQQTPGQGLQFLFEYFSETQRNKGNFPGRFSGRQFSNSRSEMNVSTLELGDSALYLCASGTLGLYNEQFFGPGTRLTVL.

CDR3 coding DNA: TGTGCCAGCAGCCAAGAGGCGACTCGAGGGAATGGCTACACCTTC. It yields the protein CASSQEATRGNGYTF. This sequence joins TRBV4-2 and TRBJ1-2; D uncertain. The V end lost 0 bases, the J end lost 6 bases, and 14 bases lay between the germline ends. CDR1 is LGHNA and CDR2 is YNFKEQ in the germline V gene. The CDR3 loop spans 15 amino acids.